The present TCR beta chain was sequenced within a study of monozygotic twins with inflammatory bowel disease. TCRdb reprocessed the 5' RACE reads, with one entry per CDR3 protein and no DNA. The ten most abundant clones cover 6.5% to 9% of a sample with some 160,000 distinct CDR3 sequences. The clonotype originates from a human donor with ulcerative colitis or Crohn's disease, or a healthy co-twin of an affected twin (not recorded which). The specimen sequenced was blood.

CDR3 loop: CSARTQGASIHYEQYF. The chain uses TRBV20-1 and TRBJ2-7; the D gene TCRdb calls, TRBD1, cannot be checked with no DNA. The germline gives CDR1 DFQATT, CDR2 SNEGSKA (reference sequence). This CDR3 comprises 16 residues.